This T cell receptor (beta chain) was sequenced for a study of blood T cells in healthy people across ages (dated by TCRdb to the mid-2010s). Broadly, across the study: Template switching captured roughly one uniquely barcoded TCR beta cDNA molecule per two T cells in model experiments. Age-related changes in TCR beta repertoire diversity were measured in the study by deep sequencing normalized with unique cDNA molecular identifiers. Four age groups were formed from the donors: young (average approximately 15 years), middle-aged (roughly 38), aged (around 62) and long-lived (about 80). For two donors (one aged 18 to 30 and one aged 80 or older), the study analyzed two additional independent replicas of 1 million unique cDNA reads from the same blood draw. Overall study results and their limits: Estimates of total diversity from one million sequenced T cells were regarded as lower bounds and underestimates. Conclusive comparison of naive and antigen-experienced compartments was prevented by the profiling of bulk unsorted PBMCs. Because donor CMV infection status was unknown, age-related changes in expanded clonotypes were potentially confounded. A strong correlation was found between observed TCR beta diversity and the percentage of naive T cells measured by flow cytometry. Observed TCR beta diversity per million T cells fell roughly linearly with age, and a significant reduction was already apparent by age around 40. Compared with the aged group, the long-lived group had more naive CD4+ T cells, fewer expanded clones and increased TCR diversity, a pattern suggesting age selection.

To prepare the library, 5' RACE was applied. These reads were obtained on an Illumina HiSeq 2500. A second PCR of roughly 7 to 11 cycles was performed with a sample-barcoded 5' primer and a J-beta primer mix. Each TCR beta cDNA molecule received a unique molecular identifier from a template-switch 5' adaptor carrying 12 random nucleotides. At least 3 million CDR3-containing paired-end reads were obtained from each sample. First-strand cDNA was synthesized from all RNA with the Mint cDNA synthesis kit, primed by a TRBC-specific oligonucleotide. After uracil-DNA glycosylase treatment, a first 18-cycle PCR used universal primers M1SS and BC2_uni_R on all cDNA. The original pipeline was this. Each sample was normalized by randomly selecting 1 million high-quality reads, each carrying a distinct molecular identifier. Instead of being binned into consensus sequences, reads with shared molecular identifiers were discarded. CDR3 identification, clonotype clustering and error correction used MiTCR with a Q25 quality threshold and the strictest error-elimination algorithm. A nonparametric unseen species model with Euler transformation was used to estimate a lower bound on total TCR beta diversity. TCRdb reworked the public reads: Q25 trimming with fastp, MiXCR clone assembly, productive beta chains retained. Every distinct CDR3 protein forms one entry, paired with its most common genes and DNA. TCRdb's processing, not the authors' own work, is the source of the V and J calls. For this sample the table gives around 990,000 distinct CDR3 sequences, of which under 30% were detected only once. 0.65% to 0.95% of the sample goes to the ten largest clones.

The donors were a few dozen Caucasian individuals from Russia, aged about 6 to 95 years, who were systemically healthy. Roughly 11 milliliters of peripheral blood were drawn from each donor into EDTA-treated Vacutainer tubes. PBMCs were isolated by Ficoll-Paque density-gradient centrifugation, with at least 6 million obtained per sample. Trizol reagent was used to extract total RNA from PBMCs, with at least 5.5 micrograms per sample. For every donor, flow cytometry on a PBMC aliquot measured the percentage of naive CD45RAhigh/CD27high T cells. Note on this clonotype: This receptor's antigen is unknown. Base qualities were left out, and no much larger clone turns up one base away.

These same records also appear under a second study, on T cells of mothers and their children. The second study, in turn, reports: The donors were nine systemically healthy Caucasian individuals, made up of three mothers and their six children. cDNA synthesis used all of the extracted RNA, with around 1.6 ug of RNA in each 15 ul reaction. In the second PCR, the M1S primer introduced both the sample barcodes and 2-4 random nucleotides. Each mother yielded over 9.5 million TCR beta CDR3 reads and each child some 3 million reads. TCR recombination output is similarly shaped by thymic selection in related and unrelated pairs, with a minor effect exerted by inherited differences. Normalized repertoire overlap in related mother-child pairs was always slightly higher than in unrelated mother-child pairs, but the difference was never significant. With a sensitivity of about 100 clones per million clonotypes, no persistent microchimeric T cell clones were detected. To look for features that set related mother-child pairs apart from unrelated individuals, the researchers ran deep NGS to compare the TCR beta repertoires of mothers and children. Mothers averaged about 40 +/- 4 years of age and children averaged about 10 +/- 4 years. Libraries were sequenced on Illumina HiSeq 2000 with 100+100 nt paired-end reads after adapter ligation with NEBNext reagents. To prevent cross-contamination, the mother and child libraries were prepared a month apart and were sequenced in separate runs. Between 500,000 and 2,000,000 distinct TCR beta clonotypes were identified per donor. Naive TCR beta clonotypes were estimated from low-frequency clonotypes matched to each donor's FACS-determined naive share, without sorting.

The material sequenced was blood. This receptor was obtained from a girl aged 2 to 9 in good health.

The DNA reads TGTGCCAGCAGTTTATGGGCATCCGGGGACGAGCAGTACTTC. The translation is CASSLWASGDEQYF. The chain is made from TRBV27 and TRBJ2-7, with a weak D call of TRBD2 (5 bases match). CDR1 is given as MNHEY and CDR2 as SMNVEV, both from the germline V gene (reference sequence). Trimming removed 1 base from V and 5 bases from J, leaving 12 bases between the germline ends. The CDR3 runs 14 residues from the cysteine to the phenylalanine. Only CDR3 DNA remains: 42 bases, in frame from the first base.